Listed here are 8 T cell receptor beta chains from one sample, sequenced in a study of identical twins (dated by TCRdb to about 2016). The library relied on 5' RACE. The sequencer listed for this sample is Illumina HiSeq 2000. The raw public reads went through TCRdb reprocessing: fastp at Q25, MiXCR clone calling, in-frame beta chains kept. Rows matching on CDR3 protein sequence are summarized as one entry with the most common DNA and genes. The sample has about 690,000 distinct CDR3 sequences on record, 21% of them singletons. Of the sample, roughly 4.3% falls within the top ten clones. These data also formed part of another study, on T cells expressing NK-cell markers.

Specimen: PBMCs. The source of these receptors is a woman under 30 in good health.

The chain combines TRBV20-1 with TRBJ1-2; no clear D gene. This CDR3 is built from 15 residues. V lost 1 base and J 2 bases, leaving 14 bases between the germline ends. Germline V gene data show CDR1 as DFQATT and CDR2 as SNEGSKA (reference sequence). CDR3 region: CSARAEDHPNYGYTF. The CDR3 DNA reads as TGCAGTGCTAGAGCGGAAGACCACCCCAACTATGGCTACACCTTC.

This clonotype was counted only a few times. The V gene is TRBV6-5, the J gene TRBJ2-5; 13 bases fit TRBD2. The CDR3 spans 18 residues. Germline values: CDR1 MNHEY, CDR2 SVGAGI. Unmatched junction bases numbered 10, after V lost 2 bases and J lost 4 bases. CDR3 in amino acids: CASSYGGLAGVRGETQYF. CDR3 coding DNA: TGTGCCAGCAGTTACGGAGGACTAGCGGGAGTAAGAGGAGAGACCCAGTACTTC.

The CDR3 region has the DNA TGCGCCAGCAGTCCTAGCTCGGAGAGGCCAGATACGCAGTATTTT. Amino acids: CASSPSSERPDTQYF. This chain uses TRBV5-1 with TRBJ2-3, with D perhaps TRBD2 (5 bases). Germline loops: CDR1 SGHRS, CDR2 YFSETQ. V was trimmed by 5 bases and J by 4 bases, leaving 17 bases between them. This CDR3 has 15 amino acids. Full variable domain (missing parts from reference TRBV5-1 and TRBJ2-3): KAGVTQTPRYLIKTRGQQVTLSCSPISGHRSVSWYQQTPGQGLQFLFEYFSETQRNKGNFPGRFSGRQFSNSRSEMNVSTLELGDSALYLCASSPSSERPDTQYFGPGTRLTVL.

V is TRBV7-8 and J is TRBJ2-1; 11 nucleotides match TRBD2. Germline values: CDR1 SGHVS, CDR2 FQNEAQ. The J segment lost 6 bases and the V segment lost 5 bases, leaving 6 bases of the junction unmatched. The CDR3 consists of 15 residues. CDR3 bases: TGTGCCAGCAGCCTTAGCGGGGGGGCCCCCAATGAGCAGTTCTTC. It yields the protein CASSLSGGAPNEQFF.

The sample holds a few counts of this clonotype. CDR3 loop: CASRPALAGVFHGYTF. The CDR3 region has the DNA TGTGCCAGCCGCCCAGCCCTGGCAGGGGTTTTCCATGGCTACACCTTC. The chain is built from TRBV7-2 and TRBJ1-2; a possible D gene is TRBD1 (6 bases). The CDR3 loop spans 16 amino acids. The V end was cut by 8 bases, the J end by 6 bases, with 25 bases between. In germline, CDR1 is SGHTA, CDR2 FQGNSA. Supplemented by reference TRBV7-2 and TRBJ1-2, the full variable domain reads GAGVSQSPSNKVTEKGKDVELRCDPISGHTALYWYRQSLGQGLEFLIYFQGNSAPDKSGLPSDRFSAERTGGSVSTLTIQRTQQEDSAVYLCASRPALAGVFHGYTFGSGTRLTVV.

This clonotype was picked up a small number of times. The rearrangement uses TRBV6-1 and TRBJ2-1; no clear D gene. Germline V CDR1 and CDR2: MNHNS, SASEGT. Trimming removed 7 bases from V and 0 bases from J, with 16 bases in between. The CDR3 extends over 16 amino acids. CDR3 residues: CASIRSADGSYNEQFF. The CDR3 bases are TGTGCCAGCATTCGAAGCGCAGACGGCTCCTACAATGAGCAGTTCTTC.

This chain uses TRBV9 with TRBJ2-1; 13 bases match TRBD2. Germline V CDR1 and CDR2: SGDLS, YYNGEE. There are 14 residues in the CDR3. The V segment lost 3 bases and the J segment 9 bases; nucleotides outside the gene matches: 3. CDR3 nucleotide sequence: TGTGCCAGCAGCGGGACTAGCGGGGGCAGTGAGCAGTTCTTC. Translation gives CASSGTSGGSEQFF. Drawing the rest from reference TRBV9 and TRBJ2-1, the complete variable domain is DSGVTQTPKHLITATGQRVTLRCSPRSGDLSVYWYQQSLDQGLQFLIQYYNGEERAKGNILERFSAQQFPDLHSELNLSSLELGDSALYFCASSGTSGGSEQFFGPGTRLTVL.

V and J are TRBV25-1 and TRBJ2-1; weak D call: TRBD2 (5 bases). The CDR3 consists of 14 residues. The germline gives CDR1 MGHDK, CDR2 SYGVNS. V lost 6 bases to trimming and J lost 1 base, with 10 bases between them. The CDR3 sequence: CASRDLLSYNEQFF. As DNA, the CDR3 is TGTGCCAGCAGGGACTTACTGTCCTACAATGAGCAGTTCTTC.